This passage covers 26 T cell receptor beta chains from one sample sequenced in a study of PD-1 blockade in classical Hodgkin lymphoma. Time point given: cycle 4 day 1 (C4D1), after less than 7 weeks of nivolumab. Brentuximab vedotin exposure varied, and every patient relapsed after autologous stem cell transplantation. Through magnetic negative selection, CD8+ T cells were separated from PBMCs that had been thawed. Profiling relied on immunoSEQ multiplex PCR, and the TCRdb table lists in-frame clones only, not all of them. Of roughly 6,000 clones listed, 73% were seen once; the top ten hold approximately 12%. Here the sequenced sample was CD8+ T cells from blood, taken before the fourth cycle of nivolumab. Receptors were obtained from a human donor with classical Hodgkin lymphoma.

J is TRBJ1-4 and V is TRBV10-3; 7 nucleotides agree with TRBD1. Germline values: CDR1 ENHRY, CDR2 SYGVKD. V shed 5 bases, J shed 5 bases, and the junction held 5 bases outside the gene matches. This CDR3 contains 14 residues. CDR3 region: CAISPTGPNEKLFF. In nucleotides, the CDR3 is TGTGCCATCAGTCCGACAGGGCCGAATGAAAAACTGTTTTTT.

The chain has TRBV28 and TRBJ2-3; 7 bases line up with TRBD2. The CDR3 contains 14 residues. Germline CDR1 reads MDHEN; CDR2 reads SYDVKM. V gave up 6 bases and J gave up 6 bases; unmatched junction bases: 9. CDR3 region: CASSRAGEWDTQYF. The CDR3 DNA follows: TGTGCCAGCAGCCGCGCGGGGGAATGGGATACGCAGTATTTT.

There are a few counts of this clone. The chain employs TRBV30 and TRBJ1-6, with 9 bases matching TRBD1. The CDR3 is 15 amino acids. V gave up 4 bases and J gave up 6 bases; unmatched junction bases: 7. Germline CDR1 is GTSNPN and CDR2 is SVGIG (reference sequence). CDR3 protein: CAWKMTGGLNSPLHF. Written as DNA, the CDR3 is TGTGCCTGGAAGATGACAGGGGGACTTAATTCACCCCTCCACTTT.

The chain joins TRBV7-9 to TRBJ2-5; D remains unclear. CDR1 is SEHNR and CDR2 is FQNEAQ in the germline V gene (reference sequence). The CDR3 has 12 amino acids. V dropped 5 bases and J dropped 2 bases, with 6 bases sitting between them. The CDR3 sequence: CASSIQQETQYF. CDR3 nucleotides: TGTGCCAGCAGCATTCAACAAGAGACCCAGTACTTC.

V usage is TRBV5-1 and J usage is TRBJ1-2; D remains unclear. The V end lost 2 bases, the J end lost 6 bases, and 20 bases lay between the germline ends. From germline, CDR1 is SGHRS and CDR2 YFSETQ. The CDR3 is 16 residues long. The CDR3 loop reads CASSFDLGSRVNGYTF. CDR3 bases: TGCGCCAGCAGCTTTGATCTGGGGAGTAGAGTAAATGGCTACACCTTC.

The chain joins TRBV28 to TRBJ2-7; 9 bases agree with TRBD1. V was pared by 6 bases and J by 3 bases, with 12 bases of the junction left unmatched. This CDR3 contains 16 residues. Germline V gene sequence: CDR1 MDHEN, CDR2 SYDVKM. The CDR3 DNA reads TGTGCCAGCAGCTCCTACCGGGACAGGGCCTTCTACGAGCAGTACTTC. This translates into CASSSYRDRAFYEQYF.

V usage is TRBV16 and J usage is TRBJ1-1; D may be TRBD1 (5 bases). Trimming shortened V by 3 bases and J by 11 bases, and 16 bases separated the two germline ends. In germline, CDR1 is KGHSY, CDR2 FQNENV. CDR3 length equals 13 residues. CDR3 DNA sequence: TGTGCCAGCAGCCATGGGACGAGGGACGGTGCTTTCTTT. As protein: CASSHGTRDGAFF.

The chain recombines TRBV27 with TRBJ2-7, with 7 bases matching TRBD1. CDR1 is MNHEY, CDR2 SMNVEV, per germline (reference sequence). This CDR3 comprises 12 residues. The CDR3 loop reads CAPDRKGNEQYF. The CDR3 DNA is TGTGCTCCGGACAGGAAAGGTAACGAGCAGTACTTC.

This clone was seen a single time. At the DNA level, this CDR3 is encoded by other sequences in the same sample as well. This chain uses TRBV11-2 with TRBJ2-7, with D perhaps matching TRBD2 (5 bases). Germline values: CDR1 SGHAT, CDR2 FQNNGV. The CDR3 extends over 14 amino acids. V was clipped by 2 bases and J by 1 base, with 9 bases between them. CDR3 DNA sequence: TGTGCCAGCAGCTTACTGGGAGATTCCTACGAGCAGTACTTC. Translation: CASSLLGDSYEQYF.

V and J are TRBV28 and TRBJ1-2, with D uncertain. Trimming cost V 5 bases and J 0 bases, with 13 bases left between them. CDR1 is MDHEN, CDR2 SYDVKM, per germline. The CDR3 covers 15 residues. In DNA, the CDR3 is TGTGCCAGCAGTCTCACAGCAAACACTAACTATGGCTACACCTTC. It codes for CASSLTANTNYGYTF.

V usage is TRBV27 and J usage is TRBJ2-7; tentative D call: TRBD1 (6 bases). This CDR3 region has 17 residues. With 3 bases removed from V and 5 bases from J, the gap between germline ends came to 23 bases. Germline V gene data show CDR1 as MNHEY and CDR2 as SMNVEV (reference sequence). The CDR3 bases are TGTGCCAGCAGTTTTACTCTCCAGGGGCGAAGGAGAAACGAGCAGTACTTC. Amino acids: CASSFTLQGRRRNEQYF.

Here the CDR3 DNA reads TGTGCCAGCAGCTTGTTTAGCGGGGGGGCCGACAATGAGCAGTTCTTC. It specifies CASSLFSGGADNEQFF. The chain recombines TRBV9 with TRBJ2-1, with 11 bases fitting TRBD2. The V gene end was trimmed by 4 bases and the J gene end by 5 bases; junction bases not matched to a gene: 8. The CDR3 sequence is 16 residues long. The V gene's germline CDR1 is SGDLS and CDR2 YYNGEE.

The V and J genes are TRBV7-2 and TRBJ2-5; TRBD1 matches 9 bases. Gene TRBJ2-7 matches the end of the DNA better, so the J call may be wrong. Looked up from germline, CDR1 is SGHTA and CDR2 is FQGNSA. CDR3 size: 15 residues. CDR3 loop: CASSQSGTGTYEQYF. DNA of the CDR3: TGTGCCAGCAGCCAATCCGGGACAGGGACCTACGAGCAGTACTTC.

This chain links TRBV5-1 with TRBJ2-1; D may correspond to TRBD1 or TRBD2 (5 bases each). Germline V gene lookup returns CDR1 SGHRS and CDR2 YFSETQ. V lost 0 bases to trimming and J lost 7 bases, with 5 bases between them. The CDR3 contains 12 residues. CDR3 in amino acids: CASSLGGNEQFF. CDR3 bases: TGCGCCAGCAGCTTGGGGGGGAATGAGCAGTTCTTC.

This clone is termed large. The chain employs TRBV27 and TRBJ1-2; possibly TRBD1 for D (5 bases). Trimming pared 5 bases from V and 6 bases from J, leaving 10 bases between. In germline, CDR1 is MNHEY, CDR2 SMNVEV (reference sequence). This CDR3 contains 12 residues. CDR3 bases: TGTGCCAGCAGTCTGGGGGGTCATGGCTACACCTTC. It specifies CASSLGGHGYTF.

V is TRBV9 and J is TRBJ2-5, with D tentatively TRBD1 or TRBD2 (5 bases each). The CDR3 sequence is 13 residues long. CDR1 and CDR2 (germline): SGDLS, YYNGEE. With 3 bases removed from V and 4 bases from J, the gap between germline ends came to 10 bases. The CDR3 region is CASSGGSGETQYF. In DNA form, the CDR3 reads TGTGCCAGCAGCGGGGGGAGCGGAGAGACCCAGTACTTC.

A single count supports this clone. This chain joins TRBV5-6 and TRBJ1-2; D remains ambiguous. Trimming shortened V by 3 bases and J by 8 bases, and 14 bases separated the two germline ends. CDR1 and CDR2 from the germline V gene are SGHDT and YYEEEE. CDR3 length: 13 residues. CDR3 residues: CASSSGRLGGYTF. The CDR3 nucleotides are TGTGCCAGCAGCTCCGGACGGTTGGGGGGCTACACCTTC.

This rearrangement joins TRBV7-9 to TRBJ2-7; D might be TRBD1 (6 bases). Looked up from germline, CDR1 is SEHNR and CDR2 is FQNEAQ (reference sequence). This CDR3 comprises 14 residues. Deletions cut 3 bases from V and 2 bases from J, with 11 bases between. The CDR3 DNA is TGTGCCAGCAGCTTTGGGACAAACCCCTACGAGCAGTACTTC. Its translation is CASSFGTNPYEQYF.

The chain has TRBV5-1 and TRBJ2-1; unclear D gene. This CDR3 is built from 12 residues. Trimming took off 0 bases at V and 5 bases at J, with 3 bases between the two ends. Per germline, CDR1 SGHRS and CDR2 YFSETQ. This CDR3 reads CASSLGNNEQFF. DNA for the CDR3: TGCGCCAGCAGCTTGGGTAACAATGAGCAGTTCTTC. The full variable domain, rest sourced from reference TRBV5-1 and TRBJ2-1, is KAGVTQTPRYLIKTRGQQVTLSCSPISGHRSVSWYQQTPGQGLQFLFEYFSETQRNKGNFPGRFSGRQFSNSRSEMNVSTLELGDSALYLCASSLGNNEQFFGPGTRLTVL.

The rearrangement uses TRBV27 and TRBJ2-7, with TRBD1 matching over 7 bases. This CDR3 is 14 amino acids long. The germline V gene has CDR1 MNHEY and CDR2 SMNVEV (reference sequence). J was trimmed by 3 bases and V by 4 bases; bases with no gene match: 6. The CDR3 here is CASSYSTGIYEQYF. DNA of the CDR3: TGTGCCAGCAGTTATTCGACAGGGATCTACGAGCAGTACTTC.

The V call is TRBV15, the J call TRBJ2-1; 8 bases match TRBD2. CDR3 length: 17 amino acids. The germline V gene encodes CDR1 LNHNV and CDR2 YYDKDF (reference sequence). Losses at the gene ends were 1 base for V and 4 bases for J; bases not matched to a gene: 9. This chain's CDR3 is CATSRGPSREVYNEQFF. The CDR3 DNA follows: TGTGCCACCAGCAGAGGACCCTCGCGGGAGGTGTACAATGAGCAGTTCTTC.

Turning to this clone: The same CDR3 can be traced to other DNA sequences in this sample. The rearrangement uses TRBV6-5 and TRBJ2-5; D gene uncertain. This CDR3 spans 13 amino acids. From germline, CDR1 is MNHEY and CDR2 SVGAGI. Trimming took off 6 bases at V and 2 bases at J, with 10 bases between the two ends. CDR3 residues: CASSKRVQETQYF. For the CDR3, the DNA is TGTGCCAGCAGCAAAAGGGTGCAAGAGACCCAGTACTTC.

The chain has TRBV5-6 and TRBJ1-2; D gene unclear. Trimming shortened V by 1 base and J by 2 bases, and 15 bases separated the two germline ends. The germline CDR1 and CDR2 sequences are SGHDT and YYEEEE. This CDR3 region has 16 residues. The CDR3 loop reads CASSLIRTGWNYGYTF. CDR3 DNA: TGTGCCAGCAGCTTGATCCGGACGGGTTGGAACTATGGCTACACCTTC. The whole variable domain, filled in from reference TRBV5-6 and TRBJ1-2, reads DAGVTQSPTHLIKTRGQQVTLRCSPKSGHDTVSWYQQALGQGPQFIFQYYEEEERQRGNFPDRFSGHQFPNYSSELNVNALLLGDSALYLCASSLIRTGWNYGYTFGSGTRLTVV.

This chain connects TRBV7-3 to TRBJ2-1; 12 bases line up with TRBD1. The length of the CDR3 is 15 residues. The J segment lost 8 bases and the V segment lost 5 bases, leaving 7 bases of the junction unmatched. Germline V gene sequence: CDR1 SGHTA, CDR2 FQGTGA. CDR3 region: CASSLPGQGAHEQFF. CDR3 DNA sequence: TGTGCCAGCAGCCTCCCGGGACAGGGGGCCCATGAGCAGTTCTTC.

Note on this clone: The CDR3 end shows no conserved phenylalanine or tryptophan, and so a read error is likely. This CDR3 reads CASSLSTTSVYGYTL. DNA of the CDR3: TGCGCCAGCAGCCTGTCGACTACGTCTGTATATGGCTACACCCTC. The rearrangement uses TRBV4-1 and TRBJ1-2, with D unclear. Germline CDR1 MGHRA, CDR2 YSYEKL. Trimming removed 4 bases at V and 5 bases at J, with 17 bases between. The CDR3 covers 15 residues.

V is TRBV5-1 and J is TRBJ2-7, with D hard to call. Looked up from germline, CDR1 is SGHRS and CDR2 is YFSETQ. Trimming cost V 4 bases and J 1 base, with 15 bases left between them. This CDR3 is 15 amino acids long. The CDR3 loop is CASSPVHGPSYEQYF. The CDR3 bases are TGCGCCAGCAGCCCAGTCCACGGGCCGTCCTACGAGCAGTACTTC.